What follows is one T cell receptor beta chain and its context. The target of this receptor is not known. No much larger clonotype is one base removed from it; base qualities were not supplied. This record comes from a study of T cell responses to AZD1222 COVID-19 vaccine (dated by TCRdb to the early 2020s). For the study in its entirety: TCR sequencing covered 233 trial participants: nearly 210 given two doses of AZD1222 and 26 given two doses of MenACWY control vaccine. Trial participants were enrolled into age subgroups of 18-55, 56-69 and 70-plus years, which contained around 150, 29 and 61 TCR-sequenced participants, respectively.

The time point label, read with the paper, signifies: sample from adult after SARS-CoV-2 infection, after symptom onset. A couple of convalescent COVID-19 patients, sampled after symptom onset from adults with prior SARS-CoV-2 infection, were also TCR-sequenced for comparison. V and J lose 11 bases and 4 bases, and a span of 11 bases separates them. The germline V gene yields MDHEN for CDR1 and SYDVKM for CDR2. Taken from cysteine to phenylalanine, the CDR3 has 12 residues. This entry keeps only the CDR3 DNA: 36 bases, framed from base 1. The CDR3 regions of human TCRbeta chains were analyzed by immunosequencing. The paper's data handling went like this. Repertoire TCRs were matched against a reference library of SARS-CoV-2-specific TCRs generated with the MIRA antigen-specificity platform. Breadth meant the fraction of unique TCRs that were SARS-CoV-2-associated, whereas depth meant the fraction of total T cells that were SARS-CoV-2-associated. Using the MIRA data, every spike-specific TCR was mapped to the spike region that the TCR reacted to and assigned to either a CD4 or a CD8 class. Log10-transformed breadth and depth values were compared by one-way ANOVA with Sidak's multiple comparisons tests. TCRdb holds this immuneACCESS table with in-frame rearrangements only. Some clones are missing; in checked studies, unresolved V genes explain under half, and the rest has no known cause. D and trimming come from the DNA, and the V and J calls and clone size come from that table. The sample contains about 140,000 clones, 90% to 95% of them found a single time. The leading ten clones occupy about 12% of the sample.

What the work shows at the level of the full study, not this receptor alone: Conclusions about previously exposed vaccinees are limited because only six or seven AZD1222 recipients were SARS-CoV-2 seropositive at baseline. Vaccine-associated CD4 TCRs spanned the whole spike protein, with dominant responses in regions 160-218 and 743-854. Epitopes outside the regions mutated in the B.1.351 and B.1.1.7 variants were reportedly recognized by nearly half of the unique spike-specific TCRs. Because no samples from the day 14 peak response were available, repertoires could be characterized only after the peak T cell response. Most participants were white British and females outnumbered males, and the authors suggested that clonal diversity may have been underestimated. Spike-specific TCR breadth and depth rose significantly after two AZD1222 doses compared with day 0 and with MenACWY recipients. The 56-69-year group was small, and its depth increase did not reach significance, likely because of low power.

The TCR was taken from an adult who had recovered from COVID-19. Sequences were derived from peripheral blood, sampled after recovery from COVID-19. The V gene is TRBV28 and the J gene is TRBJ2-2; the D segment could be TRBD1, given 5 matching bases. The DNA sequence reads TGTGCCTCTGACAGCCCCACCGGGGAGCTGTTTTTT. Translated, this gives CASDSPTGELFF. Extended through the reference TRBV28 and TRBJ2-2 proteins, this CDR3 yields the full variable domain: DVKVTQSSRYLVKRTGEKVFLECVQDMDHENMFWYRQDPGLGLRLIYFSYDVKMKEKGDIPEGYSVSREKKERFSLILESASTNQTSMYLCASDSPTGELFFGEGSRLTVL.